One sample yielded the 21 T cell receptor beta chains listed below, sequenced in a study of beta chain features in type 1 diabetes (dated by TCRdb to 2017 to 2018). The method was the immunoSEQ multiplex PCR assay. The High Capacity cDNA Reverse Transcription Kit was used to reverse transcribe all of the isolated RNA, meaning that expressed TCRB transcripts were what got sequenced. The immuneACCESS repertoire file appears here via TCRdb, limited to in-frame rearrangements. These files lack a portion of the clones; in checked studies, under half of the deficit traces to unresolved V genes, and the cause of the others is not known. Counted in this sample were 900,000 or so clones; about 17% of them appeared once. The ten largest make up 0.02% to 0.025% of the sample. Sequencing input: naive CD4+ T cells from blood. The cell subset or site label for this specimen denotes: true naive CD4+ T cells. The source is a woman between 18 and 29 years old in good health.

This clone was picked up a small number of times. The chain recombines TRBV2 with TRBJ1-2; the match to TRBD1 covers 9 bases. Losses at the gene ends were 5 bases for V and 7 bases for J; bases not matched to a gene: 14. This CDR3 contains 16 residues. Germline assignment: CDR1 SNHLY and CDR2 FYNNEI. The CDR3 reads CASSLQNRGRPGGYTF. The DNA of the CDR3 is TGTGCCAGCAGTTTACAAAACAGGGGGCGCCCGGGTGGCTACACCTTC.

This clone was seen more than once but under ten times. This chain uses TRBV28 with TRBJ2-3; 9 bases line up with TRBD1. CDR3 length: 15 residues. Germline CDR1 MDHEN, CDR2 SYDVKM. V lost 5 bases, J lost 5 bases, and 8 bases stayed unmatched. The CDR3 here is CASSPGTGTGDTQYF. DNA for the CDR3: TGTGCCAGCAGTCCGGGGACAGGGACGGGAGATACGCAGTATTTT. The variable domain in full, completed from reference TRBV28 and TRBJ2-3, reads DVKVTQSSRYLVKRTGEKVFLECVQDMDHENMFWYRQDPGLGLRLIYFSYDVKMKEKGDIPEGYSVSREKKERFSLILESASTNQTSMYLCASSPGTGTGDTQYFGPGTRLTVL.

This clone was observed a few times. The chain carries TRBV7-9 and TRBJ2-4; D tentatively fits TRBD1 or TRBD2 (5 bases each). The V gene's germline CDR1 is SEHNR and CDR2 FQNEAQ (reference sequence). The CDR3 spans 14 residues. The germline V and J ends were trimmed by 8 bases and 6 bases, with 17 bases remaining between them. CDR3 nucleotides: TGTGCCAGCGGTTACAACCGGGACCCAAACATTCAGTACTTC. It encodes CASGYNRDPNIQYF. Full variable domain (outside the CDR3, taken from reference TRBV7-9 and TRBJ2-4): DTGVSQNPRHKITKRGQNVTFRCDPISEHNRLYWYRQTLGQGPEFLTYFQNEAQLEKSRLLSDRFSAERPKGSFSTLEIQRTEQGDSAMYLCASGYNRDPNIQYFGAGTRLSVL.

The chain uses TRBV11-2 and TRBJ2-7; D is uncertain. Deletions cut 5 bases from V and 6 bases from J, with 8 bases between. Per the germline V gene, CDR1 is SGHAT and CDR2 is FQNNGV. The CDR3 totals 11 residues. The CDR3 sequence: CASSHRGEQYF. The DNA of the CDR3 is TGTGCCAGCAGCCATAGAGGCGAGCAGTACTTC.

Written as DNA, the CDR3 is TGTGCCAGCAGCTTAGGACCCCAGACGGCAGGTTTCTTCTTC. Residues: CASSLGPQTAGFFF. The rearrangement uses TRBV5-4 and TRBJ2-1; D is unclear. V lost 2 bases and J 16 bases, leaving 22 bases between the germline ends. Germline V CDR1 and CDR2: SGHNT, YYREEE (reference sequence). The CDR3 has 14 amino acids.

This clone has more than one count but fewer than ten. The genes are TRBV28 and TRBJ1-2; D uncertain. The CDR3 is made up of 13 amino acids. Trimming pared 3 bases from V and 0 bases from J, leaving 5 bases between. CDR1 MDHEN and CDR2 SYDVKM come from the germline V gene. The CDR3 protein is CASSLGSNYGYTF. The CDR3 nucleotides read TGTGCCAGCAGTTTGGGATCTAACTATGGCTACACCTTC.

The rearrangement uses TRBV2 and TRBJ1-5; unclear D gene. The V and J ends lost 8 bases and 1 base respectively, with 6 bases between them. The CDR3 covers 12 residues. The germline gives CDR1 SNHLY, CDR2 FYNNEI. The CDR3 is CASGKSNQPQHF. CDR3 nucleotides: TGTGCCAGCGGGAAAAGCAATCAGCCCCAGCATTTT.

CDR3 amino acids: CASSQPGQGKRYEQYF. The CDR3 DNA reads as TGTGCCAGCAGCCAACCCGGACAGGGGAAGCGCTACGAGCAGTACTTC. This rearrangement joins TRBV4-2 to TRBJ2-7, with 9 bases lining up with TRBD1. There are 16 residues in the CDR3. Per the germline V gene, CDR1 is LGHNA and CDR2 is YNFKEQ. Trimming at V came to 2 bases and at J to 3 bases, leaving 8 bases not matched to a gene.

The CDR3 reads CASSFDRGGYEQYF. The CDR3 nucleotides are TGTGCCAGCAGCTTCGACAGGGGGGGGTACGAGCAGTACTTC. V usage is TRBV7-2 and J usage is TRBJ2-7, with TRBD1 identical over 9 bases. This CDR3 is 14 amino acids long. The V gene's germline CDR1 is SGHTA and CDR2 FQGNSA. The trim removed 3 bases at V and 4 bases at J, leaving 4 bases unmatched.

The CDR3 nucleotides read TGTGCCAGCAGCCGAGGAAGCATACTGGACAGGGCAACCTACGAGCAGTACTTC. As protein: CASSRGSILDRATYEQYF. The chain is built from TRBV4-2 and TRBJ2-7, with 8 bases aligning to TRBD1. The V and J ends lost 4 bases and 2 bases, in that order; junction bases with no gene match: 16. The germline V gene encodes CDR1 LGHNA and CDR2 YNFKEQ. The length of the CDR3 is 18 residues.

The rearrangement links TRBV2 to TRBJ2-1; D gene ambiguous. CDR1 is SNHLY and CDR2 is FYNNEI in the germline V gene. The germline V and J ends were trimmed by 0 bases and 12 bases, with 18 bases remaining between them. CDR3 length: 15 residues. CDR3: CASSEAAYRAIVQFF. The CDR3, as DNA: TGTGCCAGCAGTGAAGCGGCCTATCGGGCTATTGTGCAGTTCTTC.

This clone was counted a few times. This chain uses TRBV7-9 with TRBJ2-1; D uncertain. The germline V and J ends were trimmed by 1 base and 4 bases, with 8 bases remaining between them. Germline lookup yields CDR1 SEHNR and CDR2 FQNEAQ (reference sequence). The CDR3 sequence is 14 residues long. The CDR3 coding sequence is TGTGCCAGCAGCTTAGGGGCCCCGTACAATGAGCAGTTCTTC. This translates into CASSLGAPYNEQFF.

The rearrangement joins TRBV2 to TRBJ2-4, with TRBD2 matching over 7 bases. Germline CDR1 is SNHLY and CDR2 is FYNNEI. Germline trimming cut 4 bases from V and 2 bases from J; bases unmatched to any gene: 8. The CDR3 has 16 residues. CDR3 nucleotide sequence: TGTGCCAGCAGTGGGGACCGACTAGCTACCAAAAACATTCAGTACTTC. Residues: CASSGDRLATKNIQYF.

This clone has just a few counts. The CDR3 region is CASTKLGAVYEQYF. The CDR3 bases are TGTGCCAGCACCAAGTTGGGAGCTGTTTACGAGCAGTACTTC. The gene calls are TRBV28 and TRBJ2-7; D is perhaps TRBD2 (5 bases). Trimming pared 7 bases from V and 4 bases from J, leaving 17 bases between. The CDR3 is made up of 14 amino acids. The germline V gene has CDR1 MDHEN and CDR2 SYDVKM.

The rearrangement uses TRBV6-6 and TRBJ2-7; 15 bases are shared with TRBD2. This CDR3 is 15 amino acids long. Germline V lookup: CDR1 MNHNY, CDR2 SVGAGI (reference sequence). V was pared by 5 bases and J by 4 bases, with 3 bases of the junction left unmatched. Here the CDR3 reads CASSRGTSGRYEQYF. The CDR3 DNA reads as TGTGCCAGCAGTCGCGGGACTAGCGGGAGGTACGAGCAGTACTTC.

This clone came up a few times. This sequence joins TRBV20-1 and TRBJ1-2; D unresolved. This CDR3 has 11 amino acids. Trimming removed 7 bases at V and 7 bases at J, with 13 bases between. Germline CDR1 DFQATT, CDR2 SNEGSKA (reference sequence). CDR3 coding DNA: TGCAGTGTTACCAGCCCTCGTGGCTACACCTTC. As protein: CSVTSPRGYTF.

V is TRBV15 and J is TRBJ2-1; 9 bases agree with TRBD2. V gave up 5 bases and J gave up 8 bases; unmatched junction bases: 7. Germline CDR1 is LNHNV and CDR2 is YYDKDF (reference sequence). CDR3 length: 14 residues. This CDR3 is CATSGGLATHEQFF. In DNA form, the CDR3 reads TGTGCCACCAGCGGGGGACTAGCAACCCATGAGCAGTTCTTC. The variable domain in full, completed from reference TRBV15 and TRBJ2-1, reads DAMVIQNPRYQVTQFGKPVTLSCSQTLNHNVMYWYQQKSSQAPKLLFHYYDKDFNNEADTPDNFQSRRPNTSFCFLDIRSPGLGDTAMYLCATSGGLATHEQFFGPGTRLTVL.

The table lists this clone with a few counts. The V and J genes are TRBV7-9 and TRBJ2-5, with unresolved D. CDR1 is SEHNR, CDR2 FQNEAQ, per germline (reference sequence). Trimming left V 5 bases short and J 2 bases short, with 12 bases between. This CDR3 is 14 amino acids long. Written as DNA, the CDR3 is TGTGCCAGCAGCCCGCGGTACCGTCAAGAGACCCAGTACTTC. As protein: CASSPRYRQETQYF.

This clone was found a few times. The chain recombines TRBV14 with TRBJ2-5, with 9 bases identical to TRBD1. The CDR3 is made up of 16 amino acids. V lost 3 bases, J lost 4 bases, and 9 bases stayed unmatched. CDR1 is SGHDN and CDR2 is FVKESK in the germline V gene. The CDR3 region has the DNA TGTGCCAGCAGCCAGAACAGGGGGCAGATTGGAGAGACCCAGTACTTC. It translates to CASSQNRGQIGETQYF.

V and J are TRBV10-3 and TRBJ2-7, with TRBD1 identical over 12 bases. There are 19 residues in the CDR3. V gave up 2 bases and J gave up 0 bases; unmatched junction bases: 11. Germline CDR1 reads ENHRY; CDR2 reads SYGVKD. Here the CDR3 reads CAISETGTGGLESSYEQYF. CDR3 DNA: TGTGCCATCAGTGAGACTGGGACAGGGGGCTTAGAGAGCTCCTACGAGCAGTACTTC.

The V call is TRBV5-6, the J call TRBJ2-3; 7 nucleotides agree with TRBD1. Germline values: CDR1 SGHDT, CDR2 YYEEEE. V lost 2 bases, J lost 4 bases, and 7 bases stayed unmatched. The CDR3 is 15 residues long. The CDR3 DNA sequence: TGTGCCAGCAGCTTCTACGACAGGGTTTCAGATACGCAGTATTTT. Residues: CASSFYDRVSDTQYF.